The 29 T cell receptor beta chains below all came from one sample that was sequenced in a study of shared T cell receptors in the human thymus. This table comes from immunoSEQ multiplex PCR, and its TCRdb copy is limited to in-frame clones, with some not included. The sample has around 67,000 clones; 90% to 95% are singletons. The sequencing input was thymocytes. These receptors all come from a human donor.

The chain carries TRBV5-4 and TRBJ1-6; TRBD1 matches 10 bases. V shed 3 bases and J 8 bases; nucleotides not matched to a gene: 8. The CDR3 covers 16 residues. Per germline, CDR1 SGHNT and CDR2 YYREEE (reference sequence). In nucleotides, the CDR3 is TGTGCCAGCAGCTCAGTGACAGGGGGCCGAGATTCACCCCTCCACTTT. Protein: CASSSVTGGRDSPLHF.

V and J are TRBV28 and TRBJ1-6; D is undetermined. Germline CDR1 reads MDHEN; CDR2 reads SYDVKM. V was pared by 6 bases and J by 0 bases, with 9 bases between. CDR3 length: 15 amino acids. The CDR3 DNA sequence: TGTGCCAGCAGCCAAACAGTCTCCTATAATTCACCCCTCCACTTT. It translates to CASSQTVSYNSPLHF.

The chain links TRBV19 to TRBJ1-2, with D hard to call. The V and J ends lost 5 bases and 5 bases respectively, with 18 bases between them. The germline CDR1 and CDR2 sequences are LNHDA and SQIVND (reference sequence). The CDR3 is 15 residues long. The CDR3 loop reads CASSYLRRVGYGYTF. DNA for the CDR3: TGTGCCAGTAGTTACCTCAGGAGGGTTGGATATGGCTACACCTTC.

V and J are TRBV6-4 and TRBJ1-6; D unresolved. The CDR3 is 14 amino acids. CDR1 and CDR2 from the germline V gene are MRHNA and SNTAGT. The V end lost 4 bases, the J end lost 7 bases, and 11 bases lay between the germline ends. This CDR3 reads CASSVGQLNSPLHF. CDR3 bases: TGTGCCAGCAGTGTTGGGCAGTTAAATTCACCCCTCCACTTT.

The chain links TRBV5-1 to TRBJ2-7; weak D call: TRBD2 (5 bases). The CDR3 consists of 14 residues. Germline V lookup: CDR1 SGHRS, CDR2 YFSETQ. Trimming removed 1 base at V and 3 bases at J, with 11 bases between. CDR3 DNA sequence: TGCGCCAGCAGCTTGTCGGGAAAAGACTACGAGCAGTACTTC. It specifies CASSLSGKDYEQYF.

Written as DNA, the CDR3 is TGTGCCAGCAGCTTAGGGGACAGGGCCCACGAGCAGTACTTC. This gives the protein CASSLGDRAHEQYF. The chain recombines TRBV7-9 with TRBJ2-7; TRBD1 matches at 9 bases. V lost 1 base and J lost 5; bases outside the gene matches: 3. The CDR3 runs 14 residues. The germline V gene has CDR1 SEHNR and CDR2 FQNEAQ (reference sequence).

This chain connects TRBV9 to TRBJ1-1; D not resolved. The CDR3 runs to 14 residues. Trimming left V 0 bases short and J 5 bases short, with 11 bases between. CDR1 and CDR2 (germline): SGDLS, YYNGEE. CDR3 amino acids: CASSVVTRLTEAFF. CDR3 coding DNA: TGTGCCAGCAGCGTAGTAACTCGGTTAACTGAAGCTTTCTTT.

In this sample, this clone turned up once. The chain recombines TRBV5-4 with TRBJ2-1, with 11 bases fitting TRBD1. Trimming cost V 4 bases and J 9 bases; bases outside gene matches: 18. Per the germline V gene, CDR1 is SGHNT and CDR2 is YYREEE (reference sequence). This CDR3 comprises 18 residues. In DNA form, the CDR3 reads TGTGCCAGCAGCCCACAAATACGACGGACAGGGGGCTCTTGTGAGCAGTTCTTC. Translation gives CASSPQIRRTGGSCEQFF.

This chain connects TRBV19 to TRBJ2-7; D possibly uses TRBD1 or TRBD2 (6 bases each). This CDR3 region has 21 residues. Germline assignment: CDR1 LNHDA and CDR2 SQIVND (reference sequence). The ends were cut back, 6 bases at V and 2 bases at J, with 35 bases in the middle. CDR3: CASSSGVRDSLQLRAPYEQYF. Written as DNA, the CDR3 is TGTGCCAGTAGCTCAGGGGTCCGGGACTCCCTACAGCTCCGTGCTCCCTACGAGCAGTACTTC. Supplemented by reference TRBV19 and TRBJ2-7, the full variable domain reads DGGITQSPKYLFRKEGQNVTLSCEQNLNHDAMYWYRQDPGQGLRLIYYSQIVNDFQKGDIAEGYSVSREKKESFPLTVTSAQKNPTAFYLCASSSGVRDSLQLRAPYEQYFGPGTRLTVT.

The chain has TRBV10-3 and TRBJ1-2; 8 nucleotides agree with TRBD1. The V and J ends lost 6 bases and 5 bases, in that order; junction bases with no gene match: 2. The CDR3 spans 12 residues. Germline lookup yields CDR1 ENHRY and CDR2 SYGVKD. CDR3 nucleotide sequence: TGTGCCATCAGGGGACAGGAGTATGGCTACACCTTC. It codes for CAIRGQEYGYTF.

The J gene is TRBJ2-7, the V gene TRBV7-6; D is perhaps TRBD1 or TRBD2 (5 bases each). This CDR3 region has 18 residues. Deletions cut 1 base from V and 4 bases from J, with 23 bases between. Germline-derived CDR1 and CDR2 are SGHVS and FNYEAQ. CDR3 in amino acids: CASSLVRDPTLGPYEQYF. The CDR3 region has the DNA TGTGCCAGCAGCTTAGTCCGGGACCCAACATTAGGACCTTACGAGCAGTACTTC. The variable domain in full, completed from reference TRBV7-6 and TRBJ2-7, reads GAGVSQSPRYKVTKRGQDVALRCDPISGHVSLYWYRQALGQGPEFLTYFNYEAQQDKSGLPNDRFSAERPEGSISTLTIQRTEQRDSAMYRCASSLVRDPTLGPYEQYFGPGTRLTVT.

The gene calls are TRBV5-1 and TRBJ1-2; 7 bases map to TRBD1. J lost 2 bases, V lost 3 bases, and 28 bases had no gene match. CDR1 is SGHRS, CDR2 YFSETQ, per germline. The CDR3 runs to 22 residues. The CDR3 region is CASSSGPPGDSTPPLPNYGYTF. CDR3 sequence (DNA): TGCGCCAGCAGCTCCGGACCACCCGGGGACAGTACCCCCCCCTTACCCAACTATGGCTACACCTTC.

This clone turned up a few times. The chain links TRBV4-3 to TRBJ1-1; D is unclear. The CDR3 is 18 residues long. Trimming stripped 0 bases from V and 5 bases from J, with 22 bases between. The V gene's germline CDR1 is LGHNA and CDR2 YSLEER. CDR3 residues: CASSQDVHRQQVDTEAFF. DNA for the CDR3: TGCGCCAGCAGCCAAGATGTGCATAGGCAGCAGGTTGATACTGAAGCTTTCTTT.

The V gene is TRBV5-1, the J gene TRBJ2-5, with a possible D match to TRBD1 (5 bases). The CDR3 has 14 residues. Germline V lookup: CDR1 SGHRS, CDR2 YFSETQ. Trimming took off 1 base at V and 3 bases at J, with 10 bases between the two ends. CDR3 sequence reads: CASSLRGPEETQYF. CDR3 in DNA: TGCGCCAGCAGCTTGAGGGGCCCCGAAGAGACCCAGTACTTC.

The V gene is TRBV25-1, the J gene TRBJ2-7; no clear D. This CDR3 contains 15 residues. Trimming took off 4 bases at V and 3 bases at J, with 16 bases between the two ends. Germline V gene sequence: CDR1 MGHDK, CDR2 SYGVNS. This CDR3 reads CASSAQSLTFYEQYF. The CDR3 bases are TGTGCCAGCAGTGCCCAGAGTTTGACGTTCTACGAGCAGTACTTC.

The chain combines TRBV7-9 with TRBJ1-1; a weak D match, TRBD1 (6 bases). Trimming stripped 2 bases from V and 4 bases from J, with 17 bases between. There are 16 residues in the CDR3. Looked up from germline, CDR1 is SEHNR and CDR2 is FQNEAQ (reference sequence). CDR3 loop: CASSLKWGPKGTEAFF. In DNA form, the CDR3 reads TGTGCCAGCAGCTTAAAGTGGGGGCCCAAGGGCACTGAAGCTTTCTTT.

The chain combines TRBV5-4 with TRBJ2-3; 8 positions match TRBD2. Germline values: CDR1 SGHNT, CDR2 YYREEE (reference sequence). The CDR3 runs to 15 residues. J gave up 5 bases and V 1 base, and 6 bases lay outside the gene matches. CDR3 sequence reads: CASSLLGGAVDTQYF. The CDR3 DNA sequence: TGTGCCAGCAGCTTGCTCGGGGGGGCCGTAGATACGCAGTATTTT.

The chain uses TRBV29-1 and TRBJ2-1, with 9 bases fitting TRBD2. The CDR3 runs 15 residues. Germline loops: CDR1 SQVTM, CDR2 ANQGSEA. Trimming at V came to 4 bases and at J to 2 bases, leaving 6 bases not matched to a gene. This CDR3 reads CSVAEASGAYNEQFF. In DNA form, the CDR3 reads TGCAGCGTTGCGGAGGCTAGCGGGGCCTACAATGAGCAGTTCTTC.

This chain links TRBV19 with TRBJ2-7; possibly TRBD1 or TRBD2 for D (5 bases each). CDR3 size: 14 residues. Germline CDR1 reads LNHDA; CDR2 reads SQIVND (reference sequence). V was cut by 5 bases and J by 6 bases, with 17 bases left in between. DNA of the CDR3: TGTGCCAGTAGTCCCGGTTGGGGACGGGTCGAGCAGTACTTC. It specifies CASSPGWGRVEQYF. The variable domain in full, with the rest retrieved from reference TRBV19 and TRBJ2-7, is DGGITQSPKYLFRKEGQNVTLSCEQNLNHDAMYWYRQDPGQGLRLIYYSQIVNDFQKGDIAEGYSVSREKKESFPLTVTSAQKNPTAFYLCASSPGWGRVEQYFGPGTRLTVT.

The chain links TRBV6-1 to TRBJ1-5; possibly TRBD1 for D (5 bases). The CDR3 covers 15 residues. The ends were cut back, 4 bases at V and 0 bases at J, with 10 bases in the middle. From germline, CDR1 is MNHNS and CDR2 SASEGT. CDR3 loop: CASSGQGPSNQPQHF. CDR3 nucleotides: TGTGCCAGCAGTGGGCAGGGTCCTAGCAATCAGCCCCAGCATTTT.

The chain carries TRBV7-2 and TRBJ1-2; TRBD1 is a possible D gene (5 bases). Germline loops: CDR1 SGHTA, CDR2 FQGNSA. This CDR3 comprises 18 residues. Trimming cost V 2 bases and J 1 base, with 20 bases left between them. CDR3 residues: CASSLTFETRGFNYGYTF. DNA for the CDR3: TGTGCCAGCAGCTTAACGTTTGAGACGCGGGGGTTTAACTATGGCTACACCTTC.

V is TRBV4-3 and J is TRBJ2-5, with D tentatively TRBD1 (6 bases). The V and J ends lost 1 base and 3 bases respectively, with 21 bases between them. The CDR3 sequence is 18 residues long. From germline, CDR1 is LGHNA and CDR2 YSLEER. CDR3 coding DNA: TGCGCCAGCAGCCAAGTCGAGAAGCCATCCCGGGACAAAGAGACCCAGTACTTC. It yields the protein CASSQVEKPSRDKETQYF.

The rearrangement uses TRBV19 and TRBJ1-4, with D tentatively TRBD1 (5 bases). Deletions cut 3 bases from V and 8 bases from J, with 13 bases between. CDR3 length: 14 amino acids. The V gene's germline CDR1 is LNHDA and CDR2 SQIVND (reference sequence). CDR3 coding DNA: TGTGCCAGTAGTATCCGGGGCATAGGGGAAAAACTGTTTTTT. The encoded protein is CASSIRGIGEKLFF.

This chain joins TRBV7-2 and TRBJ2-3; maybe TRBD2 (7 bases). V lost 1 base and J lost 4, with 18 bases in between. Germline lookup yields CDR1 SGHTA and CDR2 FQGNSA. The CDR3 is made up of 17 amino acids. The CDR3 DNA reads TGTGCCAGCAGCTTAGATGTGTGGGGGGGCCGGGCAGATACGCAGTATTTT. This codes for CASSLDVWGGRADTQYF.

For the CDR3, the DNA is TGTGCCAGCAGCCATTTCCCGCCAGGCAGGGGGTTAGATGGCTACACCTTC. Translated: CASSHFPPGRGLDGYTF. V usage is TRBV5-8 and J usage is TRBJ1-2; 7 positions agree with TRBD1. The germline CDR1 and CDR2 sequences are SGHTS and YDEGEE. The CDR3 consists of 17 residues. The junction had 18 bases not matched to a gene; V was cut back by 4 bases and J by 6 bases.

The CDR3 DNA is TGCGCCAGCAGCCAAGATCTGACCCTGAGAGGGGACAAAAAAGGCTACACCTTC. Amino acid sequence: CASSQDLTLRGDKKGYTF. The V gene is TRBV4-1, the J gene TRBJ1-2; D may be TRBD1 (6 bases). The CDR3 covers 18 residues. V dropped 0 bases and J dropped 8 bases, with 25 bases sitting between them. From germline, CDR1 is MGHRA and CDR2 YSYEKL.

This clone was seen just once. The CDR3, as DNA: TGTGCCACCTCGCATCTCTCCGGGACAAAGAACACCGGGGAGCTGTTTTTT. This gives the protein CATSHLSGTKNTGELFF. The genes are TRBV28 and TRBJ2-2, with D possibly being TRBD1 (6 bases). The V end was cut by 10 bases, the J end by 1 base, with 22 bases between. This CDR3 region has 17 residues. Germline loops: CDR1 MDHEN, CDR2 SYDVKM.

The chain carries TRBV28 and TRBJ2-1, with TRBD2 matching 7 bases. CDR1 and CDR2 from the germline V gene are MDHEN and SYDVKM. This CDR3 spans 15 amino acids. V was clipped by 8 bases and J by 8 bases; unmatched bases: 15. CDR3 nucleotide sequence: TGTGCCAGCGGGGGGGTACGGACTATGGGAGATGAGCAGTTCTTC. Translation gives CASGGVRTMGDEQFF.

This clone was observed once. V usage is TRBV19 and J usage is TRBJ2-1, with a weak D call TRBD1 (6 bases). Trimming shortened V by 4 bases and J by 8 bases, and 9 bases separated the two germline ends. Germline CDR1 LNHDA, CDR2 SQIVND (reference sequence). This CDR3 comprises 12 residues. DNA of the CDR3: TGTGCCAGTAGTACGCAGGGGTATGAGCAGTTCTTC. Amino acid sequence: CASSTQGYEQFF. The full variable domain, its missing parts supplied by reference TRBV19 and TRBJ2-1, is DGGITQSPKYLFRKEGQNVTLSCEQNLNHDAMYWYRQDPGQGLRLIYYSQIVNDFQKGDIAEGYSVSREKKESFPLTVTSAQKNPTAFYLCASSTQGYEQFFGPGTRLTVL.